This T cell receptor (beta chain) was recovered during a study of T cell clonality in common variable immunodeficiency. Overall study findings and caveats: Compared with healthy controls, CVID subjects showed increased TCRbeta clonality, mostly in about a third. Shared TCRbeta clones were fewer between CVID subjects than controls.

This clone was picked up many times. Its specificity is not known. Read coverage stops 3 residues before the CDR3 terminus; the germline J gene supplies the remainder. Germline loops: CDR1 DFQATT, CDR2 SNEGSKA (reference sequence). Trimming removed 4 bases from V and 0 bases from J, with 6 bases in between. The CDR3 spans 12 residues. Some clones are missing from TCRdb's copy, which holds only in-frame ones; the method was immunoSEQ multiplex PCR. The data show tens of thousands of clones, none appearing only once, with roughly 1.6% held by the ten largest. This chain joins TRBV20-1 and TRBJ1-1; no clear D gene. The specimen sequenced was peripheral blood mononuclear cells. The TCR comes from a person between 18 and 75 years old in good health. CDR3 bases read: TGCAGTGCTACGACTGTGAACACTGAA. Its translation is CSATTVNTE. The CDR3, in full, reads CSATTVNTEAFF.